This T cell receptor beta chain was obtained from a study of a mutant IDH1 vaccine in newly diagnosed glioma. Study as a whole: Treated individuals were approximately 62% male and around 40% female, averaging about 37 years of age. Earlier care involved radiotherapy, temozolomide, or both, and the majority received both.

The time point denotes: baseline, week 1 (first vaccination visit). As to treatment: pre-vaccination baseline after standard-of-care therapy. As for this clone: The antigen is not known.

Some clones are missing from TCRdb's copy, which holds only in-frame ones; the method was immunoSEQ multiplex PCR. Counted here are 75,000 to 100,000 clones, about four fifths occurring once; the ten biggest clones make up around 5.2%. The study's findings and limits: Altogether, around 93% of patients exhibited vaccine-induced immune responses. Top peripheral T cell clonotype shifts appeared unrelated to pseudoprogression.

From germline, CDR1 is LNHDA and CDR2 SQIVND (reference sequence). The CDR3 covers 13 residues. The V end lost 5 bases, the J end lost 6 bases, and 14 bases lay between the germline ends. This receptor was taken from a man in his forties with glioma. Some clones in this sample may be carry-over from other donors' samples. The rearrangement uses TRBV19 and TRBJ2-7, with D hard to call. The sequences come from PBMCs, collected from a glioma patient treated with radiotherapy, temozolomide or both. CDR3 sequence reads: CASSGPRTTEQYF. CDR3 in DNA: TGTGCCAGTAGTGGCCCCCGGACCACCGAGCAGTACTTC.